The next 8 T cell receptor beta chains were all read from a single sample in a study of memory CD4+ T cells and cytomegalovirus serostatus. The sort gate was single viable CD3+CD4+CD8-CD45RO+ cells for memory CD4+ T cells. TCRdb's table, derived via immunoSEQ multiplex PCR, lists solely in-frame clones and lacks some. The table includes 41,000 or so clones, 70% to 80% detected once. The specimen was memory CD4+ T cells from blood. These receptors were taken from an adult in good health and CMV-seronegative.

The gene calls are TRBV9 and TRBJ1-1, with D uncertain. This CDR3 has 15 residues. Per germline, CDR1 SGDLS and CDR2 YYNGEE. The V gene lost 0 bases and the J gene lost 1 base, with 10 bases spanning the gap. The CDR3 sequence: CASSVEGRRNTEAFF. Written as DNA, the CDR3 is TGTGCCAGCAGCGTAGAGGGAAGGCGGAACACTGAAGCTTTCTTT.

The chain links TRBV5-4 to TRBJ1-6, with TRBD1 as a possible D gene (5 bases). This CDR3 contains 15 residues. Germline V CDR1 and CDR2: SGHNT, YYREEE (reference sequence). V was cut by 0 bases and J by 6 bases, with 10 bases left in between. The chain's CDR3 is CASSLGWDGNSPLHF. DNA for the CDR3: TGTGCCAGCAGCTTGGGGTGGGACGGTAATTCACCCCTCCACTTT.

This sequence joins TRBV29-1 and TRBJ1-1; TRBD1 might be the D (6 bases). This CDR3 region has 13 residues. CDR1 SQVTM and CDR2 ANQGSEA come from the germline V gene. The V and J ends lost 7 bases and 1 base respectively, with 13 bases between them. The CDR3 bases are TGCAGCGCACCGACGACAGGGAACACTGAAGCTTTCTTT. This gives the protein CSAPTTGNTEAFF.

This chain uses TRBV6-5 with TRBJ2-7, with TRBD1 as a possible D gene (6 bases). The CDR3 runs to 13 residues. The germline V and J ends were trimmed by 2 bases and 4 bases, with 9 bases remaining between them. Germline V lookup: CDR1 MNHEY, CDR2 SVGAGI. CDR3 in amino acids: CASSYRGTYEQYF. CDR3 DNA: TGTGCCAGCAGTTACAGGGGGACGTACGAGCAGTACTTC.

J is TRBJ1-4 and V is TRBV6-1, with TRBD1 identical over 10 bases. CDR1 MNHNS and CDR2 SASEGT come from the germline V gene. Trimming removed 6 bases from V and 5 bases from J; junction bases left unmatched: 6. The CDR3 length is 15 residues. Here the CDR3 reads CASRIRDRGNEKLFF. CDR3 DNA: TGTGCCAGCAGGATCCGGGACAGGGGAAATGAAAAACTGTTTTTT.

The gene calls are TRBV5-1 and TRBJ2-7, with TRBD1 matching over 7 bases. Germline V CDR1 and CDR2: SGHRS, YFSETQ. V trimming: 7 bases; J trimming: 1 base; junction bases outside the gene matches: 8. The CDR3 covers 14 residues. The DNA for the CDR3 is TGCGCCAGCGCCGGGACAGATGATTCCTACGAGCAGTACTTC. It is translated as CASAGTDDSYEQYF.

The chain is built from TRBV23-1 and TRBJ1-5; possibly TRBD1 for D (5 bases). Being an ORF, TRBV23-1 has a function that is uncertain. The germline V and J ends were trimmed by 5 bases and 3 bases, with 20 bases remaining between them. This CDR3 is built from 17 residues. The CDR3 is CASSAICGTLSNQPQHF. The CDR3 coding sequence is TGCGCCAGCAGTGCAATTTGCGGGACGCTATCCAATCAGCCCCAGCATTTT.

As concerns this clone: A junction end diverges from the germline sequence, so it may reflect a read error. The gene calls are TRBV5-4 and TRBJ1-6, with D possibly being TRBD1 (5 bases). The CDR3 loop spans 14 amino acids. The germline V gene has CDR1 SGHNT and CDR2 YYREEE (reference sequence). CDR3 bases: TGTGCCAGCAGCTCACTACAGGATAAATCACCCCTCCACTTT. It translates to CASSSLQDKSPLHF.